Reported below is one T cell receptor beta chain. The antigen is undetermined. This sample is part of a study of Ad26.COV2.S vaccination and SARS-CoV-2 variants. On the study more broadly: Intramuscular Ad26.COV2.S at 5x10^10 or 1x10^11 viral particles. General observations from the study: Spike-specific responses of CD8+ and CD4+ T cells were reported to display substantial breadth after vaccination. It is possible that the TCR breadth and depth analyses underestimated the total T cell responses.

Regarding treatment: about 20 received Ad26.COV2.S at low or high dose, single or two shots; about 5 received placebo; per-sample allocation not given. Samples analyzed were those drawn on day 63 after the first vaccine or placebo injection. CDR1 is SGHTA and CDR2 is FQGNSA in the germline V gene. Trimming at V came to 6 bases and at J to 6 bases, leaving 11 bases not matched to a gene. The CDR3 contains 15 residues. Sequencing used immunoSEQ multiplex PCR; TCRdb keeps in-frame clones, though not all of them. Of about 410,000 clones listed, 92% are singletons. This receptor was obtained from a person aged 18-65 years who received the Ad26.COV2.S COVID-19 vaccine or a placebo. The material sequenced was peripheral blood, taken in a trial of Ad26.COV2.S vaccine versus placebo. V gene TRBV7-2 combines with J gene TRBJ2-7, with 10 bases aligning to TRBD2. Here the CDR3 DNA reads TGTGCCAGCAGGCGACAACTAGCGGGACCAGGCGAGCAGTACTTC. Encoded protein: CASRRQLAGPGEQYF.